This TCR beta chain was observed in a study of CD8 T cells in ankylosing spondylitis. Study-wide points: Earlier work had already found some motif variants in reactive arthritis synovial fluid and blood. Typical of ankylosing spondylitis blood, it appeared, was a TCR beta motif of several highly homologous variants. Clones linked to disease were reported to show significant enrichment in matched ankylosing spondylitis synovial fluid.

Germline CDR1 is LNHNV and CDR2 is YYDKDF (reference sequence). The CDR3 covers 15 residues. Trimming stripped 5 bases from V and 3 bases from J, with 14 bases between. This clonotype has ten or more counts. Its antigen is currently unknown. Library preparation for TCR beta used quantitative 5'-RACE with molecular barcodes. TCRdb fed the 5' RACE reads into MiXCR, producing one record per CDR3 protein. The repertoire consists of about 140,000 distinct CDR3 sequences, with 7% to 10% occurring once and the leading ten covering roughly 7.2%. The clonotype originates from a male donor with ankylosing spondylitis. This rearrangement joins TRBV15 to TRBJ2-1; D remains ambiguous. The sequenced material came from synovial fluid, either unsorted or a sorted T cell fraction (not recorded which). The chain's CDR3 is CATSPNGPFYNEQFF. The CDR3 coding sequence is TGTGCCACCAGCCCAAACGGCCCCTTCTACAATGAGCAGTTCTTC.